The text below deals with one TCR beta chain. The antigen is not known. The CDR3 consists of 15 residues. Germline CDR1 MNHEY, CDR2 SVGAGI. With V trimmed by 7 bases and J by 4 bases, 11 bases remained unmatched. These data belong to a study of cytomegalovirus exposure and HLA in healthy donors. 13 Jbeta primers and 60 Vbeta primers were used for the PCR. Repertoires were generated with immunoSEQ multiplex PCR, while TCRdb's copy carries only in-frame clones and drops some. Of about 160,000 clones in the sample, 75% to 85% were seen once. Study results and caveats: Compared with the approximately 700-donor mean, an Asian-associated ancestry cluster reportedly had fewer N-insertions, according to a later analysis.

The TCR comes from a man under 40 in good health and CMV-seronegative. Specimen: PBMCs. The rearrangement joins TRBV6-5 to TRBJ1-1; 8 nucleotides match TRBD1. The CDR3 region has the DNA TGTGCCAGCAACCGACAGGGGCTCTCGAGCACTGAAGCTTTCTTT. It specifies CASNRQGLSSTEAFF.